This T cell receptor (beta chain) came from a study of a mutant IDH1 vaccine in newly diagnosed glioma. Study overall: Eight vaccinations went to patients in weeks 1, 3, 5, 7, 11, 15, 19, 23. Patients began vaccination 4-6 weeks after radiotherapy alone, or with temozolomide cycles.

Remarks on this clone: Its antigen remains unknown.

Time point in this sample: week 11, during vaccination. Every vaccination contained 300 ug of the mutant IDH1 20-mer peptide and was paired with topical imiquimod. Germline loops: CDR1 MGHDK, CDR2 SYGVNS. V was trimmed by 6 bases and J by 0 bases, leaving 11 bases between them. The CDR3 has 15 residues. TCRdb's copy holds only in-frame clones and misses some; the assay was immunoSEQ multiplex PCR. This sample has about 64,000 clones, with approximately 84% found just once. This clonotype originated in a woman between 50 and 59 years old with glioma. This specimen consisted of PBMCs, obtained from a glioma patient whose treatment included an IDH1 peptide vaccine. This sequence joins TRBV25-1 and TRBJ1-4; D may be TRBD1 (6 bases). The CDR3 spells CASRETGATNEKLFF. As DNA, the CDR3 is TGTGCCAGCAGGGAGACAGGAGCAACTAATGAAAAACTGTTTTTT.